These 29 T cell receptor beta chains came from one sample sequenced in a study of shared T cell receptors in the human thymus (dated by TCRdb to the early 2020s). The library was obtained by the immunoSEQ multiplex PCR assay. TCRdb took this table from immuneACCESS and kept in-frame rearrangements with V and J called. Such tables lack part of the clones; where checked against another copy, unresolved V genes explain under half of the gap, and the rest is unexplained. The sample data list roughly 500,000 clones, and around 82% of these were observed just once. Around 0.012% of the sample is in the top ten clones. These data were also filed under a second study, of human thymus T cells.

Specimen: thymocytes. The receptors stem from a boy under two years old with a congenital heart defect. Donor details come from another sample of the same person, matched by shared clones.

The chain uses TRBV7-8 and TRBJ2-3; 8 bases are a match to TRBD1. V was clipped by 5 bases and J by 6 bases; unmatched bases: 7. Per the germline V gene, CDR1 is SGHVS and CDR2 is FQNEAQ. CDR3 size: 14 residues. The DNA for the CDR3 is TGTGCCAGCAGCGTGGACAGGGAGATGGATACGCAGTATTTT. It specifies CASSVDREMDTQYF.

CDR3 DNA: TGTGCCAGCAGTGAACTTTTAGCGGGGAGGACCTACGAGCAGTACTTC. It is translated as CASSELLAGRTYEQYF. V usage is TRBV2 and J usage is TRBJ2-7, with TRBD2 identical over 8 bases. The CDR3 has 16 residues. The germline V gene encodes CDR1 SNHLY and CDR2 FYNNEI. V gave up 2 bases and J gave up 2 bases; unmatched junction bases: 8.

The rearrangement joins TRBV5-1 to TRBJ1-4, with TRBD1 matching 11 bases. The germline V gene encodes CDR1 SGHRS and CDR2 YFSETQ. Unmatched junction bases numbered 6, after V lost 3 bases and J lost 8 bases. CDR3 length: 15 residues. The CDR3 spells CASSYRDRGSEKLFF. CDR3 DNA sequence: TGCGCCAGCAGCTACCGGGACAGGGGGAGCGAAAAACTGTTTTTT.

The rearrangement links TRBV10-2 to TRBJ1-5; D is unclear. V shed 6 bases and J shed 3 bases, with 18 bases lying between them. Germline V gene data show CDR1 as WSHSY and CDR2 as SAAADI. This CDR3 has 16 amino acids. The CDR3: CASSPDGGYVNQPQHF. The CDR3 nucleotides read TGCGCCAGCAGCCCTGATGGAGGGTATGTCAATCAGCCCCAGCATTTT.

The chain carries TRBV6-5 and TRBJ2-7, with D perhaps TRBD2 (5 bases). CDR1 is MNHEY and CDR2 is SVGAGI in the germline V gene. The CDR3 length is 15 residues. The V end was cut by 0 bases, the J end by 7 bases, with 16 bases between. The DNA for the CDR3 is TGTGCCAGCAGTTACTCGAGGGCAGCCCCCCTGGAGCAGTACTTC. Residues: CASSYSRAAPLEQYF.

This clone was found a few times. This rearrangement joins TRBV25-1 to TRBJ1-1; D might be TRBD1 (6 bases). The CDR3 contains 13 residues. Between the trimmed V and J ends, which lost 6 bases and 4 bases, there was a span of 12 bases. Germline lookup yields CDR1 MGHDK and CDR2 SYGVNS. The CDR3 is CASRQGRGTEAFF. The DNA of the CDR3 is TGTGCCAGCAGACAGGGAAGGGGCACTGAAGCTTTCTTT.

This clone was detected only a few times. The chain couples TRBV18 to TRBJ2-2, with a tentative D call TRBD1 (5 bases). Per the germline V gene, CDR1 is KGHSH and CDR2 is LQKENI. Trimming removed 0 bases at V and 2 bases at J, with 10 bases between. This CDR3 has 16 residues. The CDR3 reads CASSPPKGLNTGELFF. The CDR3 DNA sequence: TGTGCCAGCTCACCACCTAAGGGGTTAAACACCGGGGAGCTGTTTTTT.

J is TRBJ2-4 and V is TRBV5-1; 8 nucleotides line up with TRBD1. V trimming: 0 bases; J trimming: 7 bases; junction bases outside the gene matches: 0. From germline, CDR1 is SGHRS and CDR2 YFSETQ. The CDR3 totals 13 residues. CDR3 amino acids: CASSLDRGNIQYF. The DNA for the CDR3 is TGCGCCAGCAGCTTGGACAGGGGGAACATTCAGTACTTC.

The rearrangement joins TRBV14 to TRBJ2-7; 8 nucleotides align to TRBD2. V shed 2 bases, J shed 3 bases, and the junction held 6 bases outside the gene matches. Per germline, CDR1 SGHDN and CDR2 FVKESK. The CDR3 totals 15 residues. The CDR3 nucleotides are TGTGCCAGCAGCCAATATCCAGCGGGAGACTACGAGCAGTACTTC. Translated: CASSQYPAGDYEQYF.

The CDR3 nucleotides read TGCAGCGCCGGACTAGCTGGTGAGCAGTTCTTC. Encoded protein: CSAGLAGEQFF. The chain has TRBV29-1 and TRBJ2-1, with 8 bases aligning to TRBD2. The CDR3 length is 11 residues. Germline trimming cut 7 bases from V and 9 bases from J; bases unmatched to any gene: 5. Germline V lookup: CDR1 SQVTM, CDR2 ANQGSEA.

This sequence joins TRBV4-3 and TRBJ2-3; TRBD2 matches at 7 bases. Germline V gives CDR1 LGHNA, CDR2 YSLEER. The V and J ends lost 0 bases and 1 base, in that order; junction bases with no gene match: 7. The CDR3 totals 17 residues. The CDR3 is CASSQEWGREGTDTQYF. The CDR3 DNA reads TGCGCCAGCAGCCAAGAATGGGGGAGGGAGGGCACAGATACGCAGTATTTT.

V is TRBV2 and J is TRBJ2-3; 8 positions agree with TRBD2. Trimming removed 10 bases from V and 4 bases from J; junction bases left unmatched: 13. The CDR3 consists of 15 residues. In germline, CDR1 is SNHLY, CDR2 FYNNEI. CDR3: CANPEAGVAADTQYF. In DNA, the CDR3 is TGTGCCAACCCAGAAGCGGGAGTAGCGGCAGATACGCAGTATTTT.

The chain links TRBV19 to TRBJ2-3, with a possible D match to TRBD2 (5 bases). Germline CDR1 and CDR2: LNHDA and SQIVND (reference sequence). The CDR3 is made up of 11 amino acids. V lost 8 bases and J lost 4, with 7 bases in between. The CDR3 sequence: CASVGADTQYF. As DNA, the CDR3 is TGTGCCAGTGTCGGGGCAGATACGCAGTATTTT.

This chain connects TRBV27 to TRBJ2-7; TRBD1 aligns across 8 bases. CDR1 is MNHEY and CDR2 is SMNVEV in the germline V gene (reference sequence). The J segment lost 5 bases and the V segment lost 5 bases, leaving 5 bases of the junction unmatched. The CDR3 sequence is 13 residues long. CDR3 bases: TGTGCCAGCAGTCTCGGACAGGGTAACGAGCAGTACTTC. Protein: CASSLGQGNEQYF.

As to this clone: A junction boundary mismatches the germline segment, possibly from a read error. This sequence joins TRBV7-7 and TRBJ2-5; no firm D call. CDR1 is SSHAT and CDR2 is FNYEAQ in the germline V gene (reference sequence). The CDR3 loop spans 14 amino acids. The CDR3 coding sequence is TGTGCTAGCAGCTTTGGAGCCGCGCAAGAGACCCAGTACTTC. Protein product: CASSFGAAQETQYF.

This clone has a handful of counts. The chain carries TRBV5-8 and TRBJ2-7; the D gene is possibly TRBD1 (6 bases). V shed 7 bases and J shed 2 bases, with 13 bases lying between them. The germline gives CDR1 SGHTS, CDR2 YDEGEE. This CDR3 is built from 13 residues. This chain's CDR3 is CASSRDKAYEQYF. The CDR3 region has the DNA TGTGCCAGCTCCCGGGACAAGGCCTACGAGCAGTACTTC.

The genes are TRBV14 and TRBJ2-5; 7 bases fit TRBD2. Losses at the gene ends were 4 bases for V and 5 bases for J; bases not matched to a gene: 10. The CDR3 loop spans 15 amino acids. The germline gives CDR1 SGHDN, CDR2 FVKESK. The CDR3 is CASSPDLARGETQYF. DNA of the CDR3: TGTGCCAGCAGCCCGGATCTAGCGCGGGGGGAGACCCAGTACTTC.

V gene TRBV10-3 combines with J gene TRBJ1-2; 7 bases are shared with TRBD1. Germline-derived CDR1 and CDR2 are ENHRY and SYGVKD. The CDR3 loop spans 12 amino acids. Trimming removed 8 bases from V and 4 bases from J; junction bases left unmatched: 4. CDR3 nucleotide sequence: TGTGCCATCCCCAGGGGGATCTATGGCTACACCTTC. Translated, it gives CAIPRGIYGYTF.

The V call is TRBV27, the J call TRBJ2-5; D gene unclear. The CDR3 runs to 14 residues. V lost 6 bases and J lost 5, with 16 bases in between. CDR1 and CDR2 from the germline V gene are MNHEY and SMNVEV (reference sequence). CDR3 loop: CASSMGSSLETQYF. For the CDR3, the DNA is TGTGCCAGCAGCATGGGTAGTAGCCTCGAGACCCAGTACTTC.

Note on this clone: The sample holds other DNA sequences that translate to the same CDR3. The chain employs TRBV30 and TRBJ1-5, with D unresolved. This CDR3 spans 13 amino acids. The germline V gene has CDR1 GTSNPN and CDR2 SVGIG (reference sequence). Trimming left V 0 bases short and J 0 bases short, with 3 bases between. CDR3 sequence (DNA): TGTGCCTGGAGTGTTTATAGCAATCAGCCCCAGCATTTT. Protein sequence: CAWSVYSNQPQHF. The variable domain in full, completed from reference TRBV30 and TRBJ1-5, reads SQTIHQWPATLVQPVGSPLSLECTVEGTSNPNLYWYRQAAGRGLQLLFYSVGIGQISSEVPQNLSASRPQDRQFILSSKKLLLSDSGFYLCAWSVYSNQPQHFGDGTRLSIL.

The chain carries TRBV6-5 and TRBJ1-4, with D perhaps matching TRBD1 (5 bases). Per germline, CDR1 MNHEY and CDR2 SVGAGI. The CDR3 loop spans 14 amino acids. V was pared by 2 bases and J by 6 bases, with 10 bases between. The CDR3 nucleotides are TGTGCCAGCAGTTACCGCAGGGTGGATGAAAAACTGTTTTTT. Amino acid sequence: CASSYRRVDEKLFF.

On this clone itself: A junction end diverges from the germline sequence, so it may reflect a read error. The V gene is TRBV6-5, the J gene TRBJ1-2; TRBD1 matches 9 bases. Germline V gives CDR1 MNHEY, CDR2 SVGAGI. This CDR3 has 14 residues. The CDR3 is CASTYRDRVGGYTF. DNA for the CDR3: TGTGCCAGCACTTACCGGGACAGGGTAGGGGGCTACACCTTC.

This chain uses TRBV5-6 with TRBJ2-1; D call uncertain. The CDR3 is made up of 17 amino acids. CDR1 is SGHDT and CDR2 is YYEEEE in the germline V gene. Trimming shortened V by 2 bases and J by 3 bases, and 18 bases separated the two germline ends. The CDR3: CASSFPFSRHFYNEQFF. The CDR3, as DNA: TGTGCCAGCAGCTTCCCATTTAGTCGACACTTCTACAATGAGCAGTTCTTC.

The chain joins TRBV27 to TRBJ1-2; no definite D call. Germline V gene data show CDR1 as MNHEY and CDR2 as SMNVEV (reference sequence). This CDR3 is 15 amino acids long. Trimming shortened V by 5 bases and J by 0 bases, and 13 bases separated the two germline ends. CDR3 DNA sequence: TGTGCCAGCAGTCCGTCCAGGTTAGCTAACTATGGCTACACCTTC. Encoded protein: CASSPSRLANYGYTF.

The rearrangement links TRBV18 to TRBJ2-1, with 8 bases identical to TRBD1. Germline V CDR1 and CDR2: KGHSH, LQKENI. The CDR3 extends over 20 amino acids. The CDR3: CASQAGGLADLPLSYNEQFF. The CDR3 DNA sequence: TGTGCTTCACAGGCAGGGGGCTTGGCCGATCTCCCCCTCTCCTACAATGAGCAGTTCTTC.

This clone was observed a single time. The genes are TRBV28 and TRBJ2-7; the match to TRBD2 covers 8 bases. The CDR3 runs to 16 residues. J was trimmed by 3 bases and V by 5 bases; bases with no gene match: 12. Germline assignment: CDR1 MDHEN and CDR2 SYDVKM. The CDR3 DNA follows: TGTGCCAGCAGTCCTACTACTAGCGGTCGTAACTACGAGCAGTACTTC. Protein sequence: CASSPTTSGRNYEQYF.

The chain is built from TRBV6-1 and TRBJ2-1; 10 bases align to TRBD2. The CDR3 contains 18 residues. The germline V gene encodes CDR1 MNHNS and CDR2 SASEGT. Losses at the gene ends were 0 bases for V and 6 bases for J; bases not matched to a gene: 11. CDR3 sequence: CASSEAPASGSACNEQFF. CDR3 in DNA: TGTGCCAGCAGTGAAGCGCCGGCTAGCGGGAGTGCATGCAATGAGCAGTTCTTC.

This clone is a singleton in its sample. This chain's CDR3 is CASSPHYPSEQYF. CDR3 DNA: TGTGCCAGCAGCCCCCACTACCCCTCCGAGCAGTACTTC. The gene calls are TRBV11-3 and TRBJ2-7, with D unresolved. The germline gives CDR1 SGHNT, CDR2 YENEEA. Trimming cost V 5 bases and J 6 bases, with 14 bases left between them. The CDR3 consists of 13 residues.

V usage is TRBV28 and J usage is TRBJ2-1; 13 bases map to TRBD2. Germline V gene data show CDR1 as MDHEN and CDR2 as SYDVKM. Germline trimming cut 6 bases from V and 6 bases from J; bases unmatched to any gene: 20. This CDR3 is built from 20 residues. CDR3 sequence: CASRFGNGTSGVLVSNEQFF. The CDR3 coding sequence is TGTGCCAGCAGATTTGGTAACGGGACTAGCGGGGTCCTAGTTTCCAATGAGCAGTTCTTC.